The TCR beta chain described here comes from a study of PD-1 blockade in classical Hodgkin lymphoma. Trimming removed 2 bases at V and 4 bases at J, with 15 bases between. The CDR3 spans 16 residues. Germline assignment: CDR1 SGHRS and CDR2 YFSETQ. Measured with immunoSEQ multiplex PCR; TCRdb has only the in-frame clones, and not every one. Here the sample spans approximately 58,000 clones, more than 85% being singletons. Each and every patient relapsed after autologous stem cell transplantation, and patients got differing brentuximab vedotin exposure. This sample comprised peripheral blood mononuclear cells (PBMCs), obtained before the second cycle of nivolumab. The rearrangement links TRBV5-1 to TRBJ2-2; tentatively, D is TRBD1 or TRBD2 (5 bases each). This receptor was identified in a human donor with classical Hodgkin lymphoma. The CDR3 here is CASSFLRDLGTGELFF. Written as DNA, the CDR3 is TGCGCCAGCAGCTTCCTCCGGGACCTCGGCACCGGGGAGCTGTTTTTT.